The next 24 T cell receptor beta chains were all read from a single sample in a study of blood T cell repertoires in COVID-19. TCRdb's table, derived via immunoSEQ multiplex PCR, lists solely in-frame clones and lacks some. The sample consists of about half a million clones, more than 85% of them appearing once. The specimen was PBMCs or T cells enriched from blood (not recorded which). These receptors originate from a woman aged 55-70 years who had recovered from COVID-19.

The chain combines TRBV15 with TRBJ1-1, with D possibly being TRBD1 (5 bases). Germline V CDR1 and CDR2: LNHNV, YYDKDF (reference sequence). V lost 0 bases, J lost 8 bases, and 19 bases lay in between. The CDR3 sequence is 16 residues long. The CDR3 coding sequence is TGTGCCACCAGCAGAGATGGGGGGAGAGAGCGCCTCGAAGCTTTCTTT. It is translated as CATSRDGGRERLEAFF.

The chain employs TRBV5-1 and TRBJ2-3; 7 positions agree with TRBD1. The ends lost 1 base at V and 4 bases at J; junction bases unmatched: 6. Germline CDR1 reads SGHRS; CDR2 reads YFSETQ. The CDR3 contains 15 residues. CDR3 in DNA: TGCGCCAGCAGCTTGACAGGGGCTAGGGCAGATACGCAGTATTTT. Its translation: CASSLTGARADTQYF.

The J gene is TRBJ1-6, the V gene TRBV6-6, with D possibly being TRBD1 (6 bases). This CDR3 spans 15 amino acids. V shed 5 bases and J shed 10 bases, with 18 bases lying between them. Germline loops: CDR1 MNHNY, CDR2 SVGAGI (reference sequence). Written as DNA, the CDR3 is TGTGCCAGCAGTGACACACAGGGCAGTTGGTCACCCCTCCACTTT. Protein product: CASSDTQGSWSPLHF.

The V call is TRBV10-3, the J call TRBJ2-2, with 12 bases matching TRBD1. This CDR3 has 16 amino acids. CDR1 and CDR2 (germline): ENHRY, SYGVKD. Germline trimming cut 3 bases from V and 5 bases from J; bases unmatched to any gene: 4. CDR3 loop: CAISEGTGGFTGELFF. In nucleotides, the CDR3 is TGTGCCATCAGTGAAGGGACAGGGGGCTTTACCGGGGAGCTGTTTTTT.

The chain carries TRBV11-3 and TRBJ2-7; D might be TRBD1 (7 bases). The CDR3 has 14 amino acids. Per germline, CDR1 SGHNT and CDR2 YENEEA. The ends were cut back, 5 bases at V and 4 bases at J, with 15 bases in the middle. As DNA, the CDR3 is TGTGCCAGCAGCACCACGACAGGGACTTACGAGCAGTACTTC. Protein sequence: CASSTTTGTYEQYF.

The chain recombines TRBV11-2 with TRBJ2-7, with 7 bases lining up with TRBD1. CDR3 size: 13 residues. Looked up from germline, CDR1 is SGHAT and CDR2 is FQNNGV. J was trimmed by 2 bases and V by 5 bases; bases with no gene match: 3. The CDR3 DNA sequence: TGTGCCAGCAGCCCAGGACAGGCCTACGAGCAGTACGTC. Its translation is CASSPGQAYEQYV.

V and J are TRBV6-5 and TRBJ2-2; D may be TRBD1 (5 bases). Germline V gives CDR1 MNHEY, CDR2 SVGAGI. Trimming removed 6 bases at V and 3 bases at J, with 11 bases between. The CDR3 has 14 residues. The CDR3: CASRQGTDTGELFF. The CDR3 coding sequence is TGTGCCAGCAGGCAGGGTACGGACACCGGGGAGCTGTTTTTT.

The V call is TRBV18, the J call TRBJ2-7, with 10 bases fitting TRBD2. This CDR3 spans 13 amino acids. Trimming at V came to 2 bases and at J to 8 bases, leaving 3 bases not matched to a gene. Germline assignment: CDR1 KGHSH and CDR2 LQKENI. CDR3 DNA: TGTGCCAGCTCACCAAGCGGGGGGGGACAGCAGTACGTC. Translated: CASSPSGGGQQYV.

V and J are TRBV18 and TRBJ1-2, with D tentatively TRBD1 (5 bases). This CDR3 comprises 14 residues. Per the germline V gene, CDR1 is KGHSH and CDR2 is LQKENI. The ends were cut back, 4 bases at V and 3 bases at J, with 12 bases in the middle. The CDR3 DNA reads TGTGCCAGCTCACAGACAGATCGTTACTATGGCTACACCTTC. Its protein is CASSQTDRYYGYTF.

The chain combines TRBV3-1 (or the pseudogene TRBV3-2) with TRBJ1-1, with D maybe TRBD1 (5 bases). This CDR3 region has 13 residues. From germline, CDR1 is LGHDT and CDR2 YNNKEL (reference sequence). V was clipped by 3 bases and J by 4 bases, with 9 bases between them. The CDR3, as DNA: TGTGCCAGCAGCCACGGGGGGGGCACTGAAGCTTTCTTT. This translates into CASSHGGGTEAFF.

The chain carries TRBV5-1 and TRBJ1-1, with D perhaps matching TRBD1 (5 bases). The CDR3 spans 15 residues. With 1 base removed from V and 0 bases from J, the gap between germline ends came to 10 bases. CDR1 is SGHRS and CDR2 is YFSETQ in the germline V gene. The CDR3 sequence: CASSLSGDLNTEAFF. CDR3 nucleotides: TGCGCCAGCAGCTTGTCGGGGGACTTGAACACTGAAGCTTTCTTT. The variable domain in full, completed from reference TRBV5-1 and TRBJ1-1, reads KAGVTQTPRYLIKTRGQQVTLSCSPISGHRSVSWYQQTPGQGLQFLFEYFSETQRNKGNFPGRFSGRQFSNSRSEMNVSTLELGDSALYLCASSLSGDLNTEAFFGQGTRLTVV.

The chain has TRBV5-1 and TRBJ1-1; TRBD1 matches 7 bases. Germline-derived CDR1 and CDR2 are SGHRS and YFSETQ. J lost 0 bases, V lost 4 bases, and 6 bases had no gene match. The CDR3 is 15 residues long. CDR3 bases: TGCGCCAGCAGCCCGGAACAGGGGATGAACACTGAAGCTTTCTTT. Amino acid sequence: CASSPEQGMNTEAFF.

The chain uses TRBV24-1 and TRBJ1-5, with TRBD1 identical over 11 bases. This CDR3 contains 15 residues. J gave up 7 bases and V 3 bases, and 4 bases lay outside the gene matches. Germline assignment: CDR1 KGHDR and CDR2 SFDVKD. CDR3 residues: CATSDGQGAGQPQHF. For the CDR3, the DNA is TGTGCCACCAGTGATGGACAGGGGGCAGGGCAGCCCCAGCATTTT.

The chain carries TRBV27 and TRBJ1-6; no firm D call. From germline, CDR1 is MNHEY and CDR2 SMNVEV (reference sequence). The CDR3 totals 15 residues. Between the trimmed V and J ends, which lost 3 bases and 5 bases, there was a span of 11 bases. The CDR3 coding sequence is TGTGCCAGCAGTTTGTGGGCGCCGGATAATTCACCCCTCCACTTT. The encoded protein is CASSLWAPDNSPLHF.

This rearrangement joins TRBV9 to TRBJ2-1; 8 bases fit TRBD2. CDR1 and CDR2 from the germline V gene are SGDLS and YYNGEE. V trimming: 0 bases; J trimming: 6 bases; junction bases outside the gene matches: 8. This CDR3 has 16 residues. The CDR3 coding sequence is TGTGCCAGCAGCGTAGAGGCGGGGGGTGTGGGCAATGAGCAGTTCTTC. Its translation is CASSVEAGGVGNEQFF. Supplemented by reference TRBV9 and TRBJ2-1, the full variable domain reads DSGVTQTPKHLITATGQRVTLRCSPRSGDLSVYWYQQSLDQGLQFLIQYYNGEERAKGNILERFSAQQFPDLHSELNLSSLELGDSALYFCASSVEAGGVGNEQFFGPGTRLTVL.

The CDR3 loop reads CAWSVEGSGNQPQHF. The CDR3, as DNA: TGTGCCTGGAGTGTTGAGGGATCGGGCAATCAGCCCCAGCATTTT. The V gene is TRBV30, the J gene TRBJ1-5, with unresolved D. This CDR3 is 15 amino acids long. Germline V gives CDR1 GTSNPN, CDR2 SVGIG (reference sequence). V lost 0 bases to trimming and J lost 2 bases, with 11 bases between them. Complete variable domain (other parts from reference TRBV30 and TRBJ1-5): SQTIHQWPATLVQPVGSPLSLECTVEGTSNPNLYWYRQAAGRGLQLLFYSVGIGQISSEVPQNLSASRPQDRQFILSSKKLLLSDSGFYLCAWSVEGSGNQPQHFGDGTRLSIL.

The CDR3 nucleotides are TGTGCCAGCAGCTTTAAAGGGGGGCCCCAGCATTTT. It encodes CASSFKGGPQHF. The rearrangement links TRBV7-2 to TRBJ1-5, with D possibly matching TRBD1 (6 bases). The CDR3 loop spans 12 amino acids. Trimming removed 3 bases from V and 9 bases from J, with 9 bases in between. From germline, CDR1 is SGHTA and CDR2 FQGNSA.

The CDR3 DNA reads TGTGCCAGCAGCCGAAACAGCTACGAGCAGTACTTC. Protein: CASSRNSYEQYF. The chain uses TRBV14 and TRBJ2-7; D is undetermined. This CDR3 has 12 amino acids. V gave up 4 bases and J gave up 3 bases, with 7 bases separating them. The V gene's germline CDR1 is SGHDN and CDR2 FVKESK.

This clone has only a few counts. J is TRBJ2-2 and V is TRBV7-2, with 7 bases identical to TRBD2. J gave up 0 bases and V 4 bases, and 5 bases lay outside the gene matches. The CDR3 length is 16 residues. CDR1 is SGHTA and CDR2 is FQGNSA in the germline V gene. In DNA, the CDR3 is TGTGCCAGCAGCTCTAGCGGAAACGCGAACACCGGGGAGCTGTTTTTT. This translates into CASSSSGNANTGELFF.

The V gene is TRBV7-2, the J gene TRBJ2-1; D may be TRBD1 (6 bases). CDR3 length equals 15 residues. The V end was cut by 2 bases, the J end by 2 bases, with 10 bases between. The germline V gene has CDR1 SGHTA and CDR2 FQGNSA. The DNA of the CDR3 is TGTGCCAGCAGCTTATTAGGGGGTACCTACAATGAGCAGTTCTTC. Translation: CASSLLGGTYNEQFF.

This chain links TRBV2 with TRBJ1-1, with TRBD1 identical over 7 bases. This CDR3 spans 12 amino acids. Germline V gene lookup returns CDR1 SNHLY and CDR2 FYNNEI. V dropped 7 bases and J dropped 7; count of bases not matched to a gene: 6. CDR3 loop: CASTTTGREAFF. In DNA, the CDR3 is TGTGCCAGCACCACGACAGGGCGTGAAGCTTTCTTT.

J is TRBJ2-3 and V is TRBV5-4; a possible D gene is TRBD2 (6 bases). CDR1 is SGHNT and CDR2 is YYREEE in the germline V gene (reference sequence). The CDR3 is 16 amino acids. Trimming pared 0 bases from V and 1 base from J, leaving 12 bases between. The CDR3 is CASSLVARGRTDTQYF. The CDR3 region has the DNA TGTGCCAGCAGCTTGGTGGCGCGGGGCCGCACAGATACGCAGTATTTT.

DNA for the CDR3: TGCGCCAGCAGCTTGAGGCCAGGGGCAGAGAACACTGAAGCTTTCTTT. The encoded protein is CASSLRPGAENTEAFF. The chain uses TRBV5-1 and TRBJ1-1; TRBD1 might be the D (6 bases). V shed 1 base and J shed 1 base, with 14 bases lying between them. Germline CDR1 SGHRS, CDR2 YFSETQ. CDR3 size: 16 residues.

The rearrangement links TRBV21-1 to TRBJ2-3; the table names TRBD2, a call not compared with the DNA. TRBV21-1 is assigned pseudogene status. This CDR3 is 15 amino acids long. The CDR3 reads CASSKAGDFTDTQYF. CDR3 sequence (DNA): TGTGCCAGCAGCAAAGCGGGGGACTTCACAGATACGCAGTATTTT.